This entry lists 9 T cell receptor beta chains sequenced from one sample in a study of blood T cell repertoires in COVID-19. The table came from immunoSEQ multiplex PCR; TCRdb's copy has only in-frame clones and leaves some out. There are about 83,000 clones in the sample; 86% occur only once, and about a fifth lies in the top ten. Material: peripheral blood. The receptors derive from a woman of 80 years or more in a cohort sampled during active or convalescent COVID-19.

The chain employs TRBV6-5 and TRBJ1-5, with a weak D call TRBD1 (6 bases). This CDR3 has 13 amino acids. Germline V gives CDR1 MNHEY, CDR2 SVGAGI. Trimming removed 7 bases at V and 9 bases at J, with 16 bases between. DNA of the CDR3: TGTGCCAGCACCTTAAACAGGGAGCGGCCCCAGCATTTT. Amino acids: CASTLNRERPQHF.

The gene calls are TRBV7-8 and TRBJ1-2; D is uncertain. Trimming shortened V by 5 bases and J by 2 bases, and 6 bases separated the two germline ends. Germline-derived CDR1 and CDR2 are SGHVS and FQNEAQ. The CDR3 is made up of 12 amino acids. The DNA for the CDR3 is TGTGCCAGCAGCCCGGGAAACTATGGCTACACCTTC. Translated: CASSPGNYGYTF.

V and J are TRBV6-5 and TRBJ1-2; D unresolved. The germline CDR1 and CDR2 sequences are MNHEY and SVGAGI. This CDR3 comprises 15 residues. The germline V and J ends were trimmed by 0 bases and 10 bases, with 18 bases remaining between them. CDR3 coding DNA: TGTGCCAGCAGTTACTCTCGCGGTCGTACCTCCTCCTACACCTTC. Amino acid sequence: CASSYSRGRTSSYTF.

Only a few counts were recorded for this clone. The chain links TRBV11-2 to TRBJ1-1; no reliable D call. This CDR3 is 12 amino acids long. Per the germline V gene, CDR1 is SGHAT and CDR2 is FQNNGV. The V end lost 9 bases, the J end lost 1 base, and 9 bases lay between the germline ends. CDR3 DNA sequence: TGTGCCAGGATAGGGAGGAACACTGAAGCTTTCTTT. Amino acids: CARIGRNTEAFF.

This chain uses TRBV19 with TRBJ1-5, with 9 bases that match TRBD1. This CDR3 comprises 15 residues. Germline V gene sequence: CDR1 LNHDA, CDR2 SQIVND (reference sequence). After removal of 10 bases from V and 4 bases from J, the junction contained 11 bases not matched to a gene. The DNA of the CDR3 is TGTGCCACTAAGGGGACAGGGACCTGGAATCAGCCCCAGCATTTT. Its translation is CATKGTGTWNQPQHF.

This clone was seen once. V gene TRBV6-5 combines with J gene TRBJ1-4; D call uncertain. This CDR3 is 15 amino acids long. Looked up from germline, CDR1 is MNHEY and CDR2 is SVGAGI. Trimming pared 0 bases from V and 8 bases from J, leaving 13 bases between. The CDR3 nucleotides read TGTGCCAGCAGTTACTCCCTGCAAGGTAGCGAAAAACTGTTTTTT. Protein product: CASSYSLQGSEKLFF.

The chain is built from TRBV5-1 and TRBJ1-4; 8 positions match TRBD1. Germline CDR1 SGHRS, CDR2 YFSETQ. This CDR3 has 15 residues. J gave up 2 bases and V 0 bases, and 0 bases lay outside the gene matches. DNA of the CDR3: TGCGCCAGCAGCTTGGGGACAGGGACTAATGAAAAACTGTTTTTT. Its translation is CASSLGTGTNEKLFF. Complete variable domain (other parts from reference TRBV5-1 and TRBJ1-4): KAGVTQTPRYLIKTRGQQVTLSCSPISGHRSVSWYQQTPGQGLQFLFEYFSETQRNKGNFPGRFSGRQFSNSRSEMNVSTLELGDSALYLCASSLGTGTNEKLFFGSGTQLSVL.

The V call is TRBV19, the J call TRBJ1-5, with 9 bases lining up with TRBD1. J lost 7 bases, V lost 3 bases, and 7 bases had no gene match. There are 15 residues in the CDR3. Per germline, CDR1 LNHDA and CDR2 SQIVND (reference sequence). The CDR3 region has the DNA TGTGCCAGTAGTATTGTGGGACAGGGTAAACAGCCCCAGCATTTT. As protein: CASSIVGQGKQPQHF.

The chain employs TRBV28 and TRBJ2-1; D may be TRBD2 (5 bases). The CDR3 covers 16 residues. Trimming took 7 bases from V and 0 from J, leaving 16 bases between them. Germline V gene lookup returns CDR1 MDHEN and CDR2 SYDVKM. CDR3 sequence (DNA): TGTGCCAGCACTGCCGGACTTTCCGACTCCTACAATGAGCAGTTCTTC. Translation gives CASTAGLSDSYNEQFF. The whole variable domain, filled in from reference TRBV28 and TRBJ2-1, reads DVKVTQSSRYLVKRTGEKVFLECVQDMDHENMFWYRQDPGLGLRLIYFSYDVKMKEKGDIPEGYSVSREKKERFSLILESASTNQTSMYLCASTAGLSDSYNEQFFGPGTRLTVL.